This T cell receptor (beta chain) was captured in a study of OX40 agonist ivuxolimab in advanced cancers. The data were produced by immunoSEQ multiplex PCR, yet TCRdb's version contains in-frame clones alone and is incomplete. The sample contains about 37,000 clones, around four fifths of which appear only once. The CDR3 contains 13 residues. Germline V gene sequence: CDR1 SNHLY, CDR2 FYNNEI. Trimming took 6 bases from V and 2 from J, leaving 9 bases between them. Material: CD4+ or CD8+ T cells sorted from blood, obtained in a trial of the OX40 agonist ivuxolimab. This TCR was recovered from an adult with an advanced solid tumor such as melanoma, head and neck, liver or kidney cancer. The V call is TRBV2, the J call TRBJ2-3; no clear D. CDR3 DNA sequence: TGTGCCAGCAGCTTTGGACCCACAGATACGCAGTATTTT. This gives the protein CASSFGPTDTQYF.